Listed here are 10 T cell receptor beta chains from one sample, sequenced in a study of tumor-infiltrating lymphocytes in oesophageal squamous cell carcinoma. TCRdb re-called the reads with MiXCR, one entry per CDR3 protein. The table lists 9,500 to 14,000 distinct CDR3 sequences, 58% of them singletons. Sequenced: blood. These receptors were obtained from a female donor with esophageal squamous cell carcinoma.

This chain joins TRBV7-6 and TRBJ2-5, with 9 nucleotides matching TRBD2. The J call may be wrong; the DNA end is better matched by TRBJ2-7. Germline CDR1 reads SGHVS; CDR2 reads FNYEAQ. The CDR3 covers 17 residues. The CDR3 bases are TGTGCCAGCAGCTCGAGACAAGGGGGTAGCGGGAGCCACGAGCAGTACTTC. Translating gives CASSSRQGGSGSHEQYF.

The chain couples TRBV7-3 to TRBJ2-1; possibly TRBD2 for D (5 bases). The DNA matches TRBJ2-5 better at its end, which makes the J call doubtful. Germline V gene sequence: CDR1 SGHTA, CDR2 FQGTGA. This CDR3 has 16 residues. CDR3 in DNA: TGTGCCAGCAGCTTAGAGAGGGAACGTCCTCCAGAGACCCAGTACTTC. Protein: CASSLERERPPETQYF.

In this sample, this clonotype turned up a few times. The CDR3 nucleotides read TGTGCCAGCAGCCGTAGCGGGAGGTCCTACAATGAGCAGTTCTTC. This sequence encodes CASSRSGRSYNEQFF. The chain links TRBV7-9 to TRBJ2-1; 10 positions match TRBD2. V was clipped by 5 bases and J by 1 base; unmatched bases: 2. The CDR3 length is 15 residues. Germline V gene data show CDR1 as SEHNR and CDR2 as FQNEAQ (reference sequence).

This clonotype came up many times. The rearrangement uses TRBV5-8 and TRBJ2-7; TRBD2 matches at 7 bases. This CDR3 contains 14 residues. Per germline, CDR1 SGHTS and CDR2 YDEGEE. Trimming removed 4 bases from V and 7 bases from J; junction bases left unmatched: 11. Written as DNA, the CDR3 is TGTGCCAGCAGCCTTTACCGGGACTACAATGAGCAGTACTTC. This translates into CASSLYRDYNEQYF.

This clonotype was counted a few times. The V and J genes are TRBV11-1 and TRBJ2-5, with D perhaps TRBD2 (5 bases). The assigned J gene may be wrong: the sequence end matches TRBJ2-1 better. Germline CDR1 SGHAT, CDR2 FQDESV (reference sequence). CDR3 length equals 14 residues. In DNA, the CDR3 is TGTGCCAGCAGCGGAGACGGGGTTTTGGATGAGCAGTTCTTC. Translating gives CASSGDGVLDEQFF.

Details on this clonotype: The conserved phenylalanine or tryptophan normally closing the CDR3 is absent here, so this likely arose from a read error. The DNA is left out, because the CDR3 cannot be placed on it with certainty; the CDR3 is given as TCRdb lists it. The chain recombines TRBV11-2 with TRBJ2-3. Per germline, CDR1 SGHAT and CDR2 FQNNGV. The CDR3 is 14 residues long, ends included. The CDR3 loop reads CASSRVQRVNEQFL.

Comments on this clonotype: The CDR3 does not end in the conserved phenylalanine or tryptophan, so this is likely a read error. It is unclear where the CDR3 begins or ends on the DNA, so no DNA is shown, and the CDR3 is as TCRdb lists it. The gene calls are TRBV6-1 and TRBJ2-5; TRBD2 reflects the table's D call only, with no check against the DNA. Germline-derived CDR1 and CDR2 are MNHNS and SASEGT. The length of the CDR3 is 14 amino acids, counting both ends. The CDR3 loop reads CASSRQDYGYTFGS.

The V and J genes are TRBV7-4 and TRBJ1-1; tentative D call: TRBD1 (5 bases). This CDR3 is built from 14 residues. Trimming pared 1 base from V and 1 base from J, leaving 7 bases between. CDR1 and CDR2 from the germline V gene are SGHVT and SQSDAQ. CDR3 in DNA: TGTGCCAGCAGCTTAGAACAGGAGAACACTGAAGCTTTCTTT. This translates into CASSLEQENTEAFF.

The CDR3 nucleotides read TGTGCCAGCAGTTTTAATAGGGAGCCCAATCAGCCCCAGCATTTT. It is translated as CASSFNREPNQPQHF. V and J are TRBV12-3 or TRBV12-4 and TRBJ1-5; no reliable D call. There are 15 residues in the CDR3. Trimming left V 3 bases short and J 3 bases short, with 12 bases between.

The chain joins TRBV7-4 to TRBJ2-2, with D uncertain. Germline V CDR1 and CDR2: SGHVT, SQSDAQ. The V end was cut by 2 bases, the J end by 6 bases, with 13 bases between. This CDR3 spans 15 amino acids. CDR3 protein: CASSLFMGAPGELFF. For the CDR3, the DNA is TGTGCCAGCAGCTTATTTATGGGTGCTCCCGGGGAGCTGTTTTTT. Combining the CDR3 with reference TRBV7-4 and TRBJ2-2 gives the whole variable domain GAGVSQSPRYKVAKRGRDVALRCDSISGHVTLYWYRQTLGQGSEVLTYSQSDAQRDKSGRPSGRFSAERPERSVSTLKIQRTEQGDSAVYLCASSLFMGAPGELFFGEGSRLTVL.